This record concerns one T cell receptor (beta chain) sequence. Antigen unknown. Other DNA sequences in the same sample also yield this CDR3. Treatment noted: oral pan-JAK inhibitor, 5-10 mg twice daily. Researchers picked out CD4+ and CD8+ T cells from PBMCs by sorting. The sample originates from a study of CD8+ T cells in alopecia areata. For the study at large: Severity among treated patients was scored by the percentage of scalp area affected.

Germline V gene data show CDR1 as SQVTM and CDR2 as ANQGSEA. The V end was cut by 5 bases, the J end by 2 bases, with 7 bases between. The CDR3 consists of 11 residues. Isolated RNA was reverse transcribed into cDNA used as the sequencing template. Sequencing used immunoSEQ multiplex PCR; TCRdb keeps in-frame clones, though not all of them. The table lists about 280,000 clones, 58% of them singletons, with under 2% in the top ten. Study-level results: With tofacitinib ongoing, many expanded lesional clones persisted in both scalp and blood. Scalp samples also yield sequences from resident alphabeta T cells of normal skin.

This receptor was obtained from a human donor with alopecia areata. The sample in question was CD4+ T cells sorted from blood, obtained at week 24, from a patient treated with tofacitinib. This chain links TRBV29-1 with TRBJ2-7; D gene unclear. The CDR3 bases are TGCAGCGTTCAAGGAGCCTACGAGCAGTACTTC. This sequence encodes CSVQGAYEQYF.